The rows below give T cell receptor beta chains drawn from one sample of a study of blood T cell repertoires in COVID-19. The table came from immunoSEQ multiplex PCR; TCRdb's copy has only in-frame clones and leaves some out. This table has 60,000 to 85,000 clones, roughly 84% appearing once. Sequencing used peripheral blood. Source of these receptors: a man aged 55 to 70 with COVID-19, enrolled during active disease. Both conserved end residues are part of each CDR3. The D gene is left open where the match is weak. For some rows the clone size is stated as once, few or many, or as a class when expanded; others skip it.

abundance: .; v_gene: TRBV7-2; d_gene: .; j_gene: TRBJ2-2; CDR3aa: CASSLDGVGQGSPGELFF; CDR3nt: TGTGCCAGCAGCCTGGACGGGGTGGGGCAGGGGAGTCCCGGGGAGCTGTTTTTT
abundance: .; v_gene: TRBV7-9; d_gene: .; j_gene: TRBJ2-6; CDR3aa: CASSVRQASANVLTF; CDR3nt: TGTGCCAGCAGCGTGAGACAGGCTTCGGCCAACGTCCTGACTTTC
abundance: .; v_gene: TRBV7-9; d_gene: TRBD2; j_gene: TRBJ2-4; CDR3aa: CASSLPGLAQNIQYF; CDR3nt: TGTGCCAGCAGCCTTCCGGGACTAGCTCAAAACATTCAGTACTTC
abundance: .; v_gene: TRBV27; d_gene: TRBD1; j_gene: TRBJ2-7; CDR3aa: CASSYGQVTYEQYF; CDR3nt: TGTGCCAGCAGTTACGGACAGGTTACCTACGAGCAGTACTTC
abundance: .; v_gene: TRBV6-4; d_gene: .; j_gene: TRBJ2-7; CDR3aa: CASSDSWGGEQYF; CDR3nt: TGTGCCAGCAGTGACTCATGGGGCGGCGAGCAGTACTTC
abundance: .; v_gene: TRBV5-5; d_gene: .; j_gene: TRBJ1-2; CDR3aa: CASSLSGEYGYTF; CDR3nt: TGTGCCAGCAGCTTATCAGGGGAGTATGGCTACACCTTC
abundance: few; v_gene: TRBV12-5; d_gene: .; j_gene: TRBJ1-4; CDR3aa: CASGDGQSEKLFF; CDR3nt: TGTGCTAGTGGGGACGGACAGAGCGAAAAACTGTTTTTT
abundance: .; v_gene: TRBV6-1; d_gene: .; j_gene: TRBJ1-5; CDR3aa: CASSEPGGAYQPQHF; CDR3nt: TGTGCCAGCAGTGAACCTGGGGGGGCGTATCAGCCCCAGCATTTT
abundance: .; v_gene: TRBV29-1; d_gene: TRBD1; j_gene: TRBJ1-1; CDR3aa: CSVGGGQGMNTEAFF; CDR3nt: TGCAGCGTCGGTGGAGGACAGGGGATGAACACTGAAGCTTTCTTT
abundance: .; v_gene: TRBV3-1/TRBV3-2; d_gene: TRBD1; j_gene: TRBJ2-1; CDR3aa: CASRPQGVDPYNEQFF; CDR3nt: TGTGCCAGCAGGCCACAGGGGGTGGATCCCTACAATGAGCAGTTCTTC
abundance: .; v_gene: TRBV7-2; d_gene: TRBD2; j_gene: TRBJ2-1; CDR3aa: CASSLKGLASEQFF; CDR3nt: TGTGCCAGCAGCTTAAAGGGACTAGCTTCTGAGCAGTTCTTC
abundance: .; v_gene: TRBV6-2/TRBV6-3; d_gene: .; j_gene: TRBJ2-3; CDR3aa: CASSSLAGPDTQYF; CDR3nt: TGTGCCAGCAGTTCTCTAGCCGGGCCGGATACGCAGTATTTT
abundance: few; v_gene: TRBV6-5; d_gene: TRBD2; j_gene: TRBJ2-1; CDR3aa: CASNGLAGAEQFF; CDR3nt: TGTGCCAGCAATGGACTAGCGGGGGCCGAGCAGTTCTTC
abundance: .; v_gene: TRBV10-3; d_gene: TRBD1; j_gene: TRBJ1-1; CDR3aa: CAISEGTGYEAFF; CDR3nt: TGTGCCATCAGTGAGGGGACAGGATATGAAGCTTTCTTT
abundance: .; v_gene: TRBV24-1; d_gene: .; j_gene: TRBJ2-4; CDR3aa: CATSDTRNIQYF; CDR3nt: TGTGCCACCAGTGACACCAGAAACATTCAGTACTTC
abundance: .; v_gene: TRBV21-1; d_gene: .; j_gene: TRBJ1-4; CDR3aa: CASSFKKTGRNEKLFF; CDR3nt: TGTGCCAGCAGCTTCAAAAAGACAGGCCGTAATGAAAAACTGTTTTTT
abundance: few; v_gene: TRBV5-4; d_gene: .; j_gene: TRBJ2-3; CDR3aa: CASSMEGAGYTQYF; CDR3nt: TGTGCCAGCAGCATGGAGGGGGCCGGGTATACGCAGTATTTT
abundance: .; v_gene: TRBV12-3/TRBV12-4; d_gene: TRBD1; j_gene: TRBJ1-2; CDR3aa: CASSADRGRGYTF; CDR3nt: TGTGCCAGCAGTGCGGACAGGGGGAGAGGCTACACCTTC
abundance: .; v_gene: TRBV10-2; d_gene: TRBD1; j_gene: TRBJ1-5; CDR3aa: CASSELGQGMGGNQPQHF; CDR3nt: TGCGCCAGCAGTGAGTTGGGACAGGGGATGGGAGGCAATCAGCCCCAGCATTTT
abundance: .; v_gene: TRBV10-3; d_gene: .; j_gene: TRBJ1-5; CDR3aa: CAISDDKENQPQHF; CDR3nt: TGTGCCATCAGCGACGATAAGGAGAATCAGCCCCAGCATTTT
abundance: .; v_gene: TRBV3-1/TRBV3-2; d_gene: .; j_gene: TRBJ1-5; CDR3aa: CASSQDRFSNQPQHF; CDR3nt: TGTGCCAGCAGCCAAGACAGGTTTAGCAATCAGCCCCAGCATTTT
abundance: .; v_gene: TRBV2; d_gene: .; j_gene: TRBJ2-5; CDR3aa: CASRALAPGRETQYF; CDR3nt: TGTGCCAGCAGAGCCCTAGCTCCGGGAAGGGAGACCCAGTACTTC
abundance: .; v_gene: TRBV2; d_gene: TRBD1; j_gene: TRBJ1-2; CDR3aa: CASAGQGHDYGYTF; CDR3nt: TGTGCCAGCGCGGGACAGGGCCACGACTATGGCTACACCTTC
abundance: .; v_gene: TRBV25-1; d_gene: TRBD1; j_gene: TRBJ1-2; CDR3aa: CASSELALVQGVSYGYTF; CDR3nt: TGTGCCAGCAGTGAATTGGCCCTCGTACAGGGGGTGAGCTATGGCTACACCTTC
abundance: once; v_gene: TRBV6-1; d_gene: TRBD1; j_gene: TRBJ2-5; CDR3aa: CASSGGGQGAFVTQYF; CDR3nt: TGTGCCAGCAGTGGGGGTGGACAGGGGGCATTCGTGACCCAGTACTTC
abundance: .; v_gene: TRBV18; d_gene: .; j_gene: TRBJ1-1; CDR3aa: CASSPGRRTEAFF; CDR3nt: TGTGCCAGCTCACCAGGGAGGCGGACTGAAGCTTTCTTT
abundance: .; v_gene: TRBV7-2; d_gene: .; j_gene: TRBJ2-7; CDR3aa: CASSLAVGRRVYEQYF; CDR3nt: TGTGCCAGCAGCTTAGCGGTCGGAAGGCGGGTCTACGAGCAGTACTTC
abundance: .; v_gene: TRBV29-1; d_gene: TRBD1; j_gene: TRBJ1-2; CDR3aa: CSAQGQGAWGYTF; CDR3nt: TGCAGCGCCCAGGGACAGGGGGCTTGGGGCTACACCTTC
abundance: .; v_gene: TRBV5-1; d_gene: .; j_gene: TRBJ2-2; CDR3aa: CASSLNGEDLTGELFF; CDR3nt: TGCGCCAGCAGCTTGAATGGAGAAGATTTGACCGGGGAGCTGTTTTTT
abundance: .; v_gene: TRBV5-1; d_gene: .; j_gene: TRBJ1-2; CDR3aa: CASSLSPANYGYTF; CDR3nt: TGCGCCAGCAGCTTGTCCCCTGCTAACTATGGCTACACCTTC
abundance: .; v_gene: TRBV18; d_gene: .; j_gene: TRBJ2-1; CDR3aa: CASSPPLNEQFF; CDR3nt: TGTGCCAGCTCACCACCCTTGAATGAGCAGTTCTTC
abundance: .; v_gene: TRBV5-1; d_gene: TRBD1; j_gene: TRBJ2-3; CDR3aa: CASSNGQGEGTQYF; CDR3nt: TGCGCCAGCAGCAACGGACAGGGGGAGGGCACGCAGTATTTT
abundance: .; v_gene: TRBV12-3/TRBV12-4; d_gene: TRBD1; j_gene: TRBJ1-1; CDR3aa: CASSFQDREAFF; CDR3nt: TGTGCCAGCAGTTTTCAGGACAGGGAAGCTTTCTTT
abundance: .; v_gene: TRBV19; d_gene: TRBD2; j_gene: TRBJ2-1; CDR3aa: CASSPLGAGGPIEQFF; CDR3nt: TGTGCCAGTAGTCCACTAGGGGCGGGAGGGCCGATTGAGCAGTTCTTC
abundance: .; v_gene: TRBV27; d_gene: .; j_gene: TRBJ2-6; CDR3aa: CASGSPGSSGANVLTF; CDR3nt: TGTGCCAGCGGCTCCCCAGGGTCGTCTGGGGCCAACGTCCTGACTTTC
abundance: .; v_gene: TRBV9; d_gene: TRBD2; j_gene: TRBJ2-3; CDR3aa: CASSDVRAGGTDTQYF; CDR3nt: TGTGCCAGCAGCGATGTGCGGGCGGGAGGCACAGATACGCAGTATTTT
abundance: .; v_gene: TRBV6-5; d_gene: .; j_gene: TRBJ1-1; CDR3aa: CASSYGQANTEAFF; CDR3nt: TGTGCCAGCAGTTACGGTCAAGCTAACACTGAAGCTTTCTTT
abundance: .; v_gene: TRBV4-2; d_gene: .; j_gene: TRBJ1-1; CDR3aa: CASSQEGDHTEAFF; CDR3nt: TGTGCCAGCAGCCAGGAAGGGGATCACACTGAAGCTTTCTTT
abundance: .; v_gene: TRBV3-1/TRBV3-2; d_gene: TRBD1; j_gene: TRBJ1-5; CDR3aa: CASSQGTGSNQPQHF; CDR3nt: TGTGCCAGCAGCCAGGGGACAGGTAGCAATCAGCCCCAGCATTTT
abundance: .; v_gene: TRBV5-1; d_gene: .; j_gene: TRBJ1-6; CDR3aa: CASSSRGDSSSPLHF; CDR3nt: TGCGCCAGCAGCTCCCGAGGTGACAGTTCTTCACCCCTCCACTTT
abundance: few; v_gene: TRBV9; d_gene: TRBD2; j_gene: TRBJ2-7; CDR3aa: CASSARQRGTYEQYF; CDR3nt: TGTGCCAGCAGTGCACGACAGCGGGGGACCTACGAGCAGTACTTC
abundance: .; v_gene: TRBV10-3; d_gene: TRBD2; j_gene: TRBJ2-2; CDR3aa: CAISDQRTSGSRTGELFF; CDR3nt: TGTGCCATCAGTGACCAACGGACTAGCGGGAGTCGAACCGGGGAGCTGTTTTTT
abundance: few; v_gene: TRBV19; d_gene: TRBD2; j_gene: TRBJ2-1; CDR3aa: CASSLRSAGVVYNEQFF; CDR3nt: TGTGCCAGTAGTCTACGGTCGGCGGGAGTGGTTTACAATGAGCAGTTCTTC
abundance: .; v_gene: TRBV18; d_gene: TRBD2; j_gene: TRBJ2-1; CDR3aa: CASSLTGDGRADKSNEQFF; CDR3nt: TGTGCCAGCTCGCTGACCGGAGACGGGAGGGCCGATAAGAGCAATGAGCAGTTCTTC
abundance: .; v_gene: TRBV6-1; d_gene: .; j_gene: TRBJ1-2; CDR3aa: CASSEQGIYTF; CDR3nt: TGTGCCAGCAGTGAGCAGGGTATCTACACCTTC
abundance: .; v_gene: TRBV9; d_gene: .; j_gene: TRBJ2-2; CDR3aa: CASSAYSGSTGELFF; CDR3nt: TGTGCCAGCAGCGCGTACTCAGGGTCCACCGGGGAGCTGTTTTTT
abundance: .; v_gene: TRBV7-9; d_gene: .; j_gene: TRBJ2-3; CDR3aa: CASIPPVGGESGDTQYF; CDR3nt: TGTGCCAGCATCCCCCCGGTGGGTGGGGAGAGTGGGGATACGCAGTATTTT
abundance: .; v_gene: TRBV10-1; d_gene: .; j_gene: TRBJ1-1; CDR3aa: CASRPERGSTEAFF; CDR3nt: TGCGCCAGCAGACCCGAGCGGGGGTCCACTGAAGCTTTCTTT
abundance: once; v_gene: TRBV7-9; d_gene: .; j_gene: TRBJ2-1; CDR3aa: CASSATGSSYNEQFF; CDR3nt: TGTGCCAGCAGCGCAACAGGGAGCTCCTACAATGAGCAGTTCTTC
abundance: .; v_gene: TRBV4-1; d_gene: .; j_gene: TRBJ1-1; CDR3aa: CASSQGGRLAFF; CDR3nt: TGCGCCAGCAGCCAAGGGGGCCGCCTGGCTTTCTTT
abundance: .; v_gene: TRBV7-3; d_gene: .; j_gene: TRBJ1-3; CDR3aa: CASSETGPSSSGNTIYF; CDR3nt: TGTGCCAGCAGCGAAACAGGACCCTCCAGCTCTGGAAACACCATATATTTT
abundance: .; v_gene: TRBV5-1; d_gene: TRBD2; j_gene: TRBJ2-1; CDR3aa: CASSLGTTRNNEQFF; CDR3nt: TGCGCCAGCAGCTTAGGGACTACTCGGAACAATGAGCAGTTCTTC
abundance: .; v_gene: TRBV5-1; d_gene: TRBD1; j_gene: TRBJ1-4; CDR3aa: CASRQTGGGTNEKLFF; CDR3nt: TGCGCCAGCAGACAGACAGGGGGAGGTACTAATGAAAAACTGTTTTTT
abundance: few; v_gene: TRBV9; d_gene: TRBD2; j_gene: TRBJ2-1; CDR3aa: CASSVRPAGEQFF; CDR3nt: TGTGCCAGCAGCGTGCGCCCAGCGGGAGAGCAGTTCTTC
abundance: .; v_gene: TRBV9; d_gene: .; j_gene: TRBJ2-7; CDR3aa: CASSPQGGPFTEQYF; CDR3nt: TGTGCCAGCAGCCCACAAGGGGGACCATTTACCGAGCAGTACTTC
abundance: .; v_gene: TRBV21-1; d_gene: .; j_gene: TRBJ2-7; CDR3aa: CASSKWGLAGGSEQYF; CDR3nt: TGTGCCAGCAGCAAATGGGGACTAGCGGGGGGGTCCGAGCAGTACTTC
abundance: once; v_gene: TRBV9; d_gene: .; j_gene: TRBJ2-7; CDR3aa: CASSVGPSSHEQYF; CDR3nt: TGTGCCAGCAGCGTAGGGCCTAGTAGTCACGAGCAGTACTTC